Here is one T cell receptor beta chain with its context. This clonotype was observed once. The antigen it binds to is not known. The junction differs from germline at one of its ends, possibly a read error. Using a constant-region primer and ProtoScript II reverse transcriptase, TCRbeta-specific cDNA was reverse-transcribed from about 540 ng total RNA. Construction of the TCRbeta libraries relied on three nested rounds of multiplex PCR, following a slightly modified ARM-PCR procedure. Each of the first two PCR rounds ran for around 11 cycles using multiplex TRBV1-TRBV30 forward primers together with a Cbeta reverse primer. Sample barcodes and Illumina adapters were added in a final 25-cycle PCR using Deep VentR polymerase. Amplicons of 200-500 bp were gel-purified with a QIAquick gel extraction kit before sequencing. TCRbeta amplicons were sequenced on an Illumina HiSeq 2500 with 250-bp paired-end reads. Under the source paper's analysis protocol: Quality trimming of reads was performed with Trimmomatic v0.33, and paired reads were merged with FLASH v1.2.11 so that full CDR3 sequences could be recovered. V, D and J germline segments were assigned to the rearranged TCRbeta sequences using MiGEC v1.2.1b. Clonotype statistics, along with Shannon-Wiener diversity indices, were calculated using VDJtools v1.0.0. To reduce sampling bias, subsequent analyses other than the diversity analysis used only the 250 most abundant clonotypes in each sample. The raw public reads went through TCRdb reprocessing: fastp at Q25, MiXCR clone calling, in-frame beta chains kept. One record per CDR3 amino acid sequence lists the most common genes and DNA. The V and J calls were not made by the authors but by TCRdb's processing. This sample is represented by hundreds of thousands of distinct CDR3 sequences; 45% to 70% of them were singletons. 15% to 20% of the sample rests with the top ten.

CDR1 is given as WSHSY and CDR2 as SAAADI, both from the germline V gene. The CDR3 holds 15 amino acids from the cysteine to the phenylalanine. This entry keeps only the CDR3 DNA: 45 bases, framed from base 1. RNA from unsorted whole blood was extracted with TRIzol reagent, and germline DNA was obtained with the DNeasy Blood & Tissue kit. Patients had chronic HBV infection and were treatment-naive at sampling. Before surgery, 3 to 5 milliliters of peripheral blood were collected into K2EDTA tubes. This sample is drawn from a study of tumor-infiltrating lymphocytes in primary liver carcinoma (dated by TCRdb to 2015 to 2018). In the study overall: A few patients with histopathologically diagnosed primary liver carcinoma underwent surgical resection in China between late 2015 and early 2016. Of the five patients, three men and two women aged 30 to 69 years, four had hepatocellular carcinoma and one had combined HCC and intrahepatic cholangiocarcinoma. The five patients had tumors staged T1-T3 N0M0, with maximum diameters ranging from about 4 to 11 cm. Each sample produced about 3.5 to 8 million productive TCRbeta reads, and read depth showed no significant difference between tissue types. TCRbeta repertoire sequencing, expression microarrays and whole-exome sequencing were combined in the study across five regions of each liver tumor, with adjacent normal tissue and blood also included. A total of 35 or so specimens from 5 patients, comprising about 25 tumor regions, 5 adjacent noncancerous liver tissues and 5 peripheral blood samples, were covered by TCRbeta repertoire sequencing. Technical replicate repertoires showed high reproducibility, with mean shared-clone rates about 0.92 and correlation coefficients above 0.98. Results the study describes overall, beyond this receptor: The study included only five or six patients, and the authors note findings should be validated in a larger study. Comparison of CD4+ and CD8+ T cell repertoires was precluded by the use of bulk unsorted samples. Repertoire overlap was higher between tumor regions (mean roughly 35%) than tumor-adjacent (approximately 17%) or tumor-blood (14%) pairs, consistent with antigen-driven expansion. Only the TCR beta chain was sequenced, so true repertoire diversity is likely underestimated because unpaired alpha chains were not captured. A significantly larger repertoire fraction was made up by the top 250 clones in tumors than in blood (p = 0.039).

The sequence links TRBV10-2 to TRBJ2-7, and 13 junction bases match TRBD2. This clonotype was obtained from a woman in her thirties with primary liver carcinoma and hepatitis B virus infection. What was sequenced was peripheral blood. The CDR3 amino acid sequence is: CASSRLAGGGDEQHF. The nucleotides are TGCGCCAGCAGTCGACTAGCGGGGGGCGGGGACGAGCAGCATTTC.